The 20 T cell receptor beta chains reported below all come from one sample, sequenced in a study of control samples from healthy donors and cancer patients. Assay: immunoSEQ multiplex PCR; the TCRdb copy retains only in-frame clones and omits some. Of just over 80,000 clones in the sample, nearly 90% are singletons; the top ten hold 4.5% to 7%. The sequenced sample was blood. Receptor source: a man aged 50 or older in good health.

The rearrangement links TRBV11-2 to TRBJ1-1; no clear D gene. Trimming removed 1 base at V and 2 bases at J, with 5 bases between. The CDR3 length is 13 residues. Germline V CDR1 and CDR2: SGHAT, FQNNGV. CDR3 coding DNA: TGTGCCAGCAGCTTAGTAGGAAACACTGAAGCTTTCTTT. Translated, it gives CASSLVGNTEAFF.

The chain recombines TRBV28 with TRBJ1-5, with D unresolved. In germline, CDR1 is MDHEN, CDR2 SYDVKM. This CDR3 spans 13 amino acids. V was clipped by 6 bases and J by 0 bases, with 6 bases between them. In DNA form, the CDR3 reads TGTGCCAGCAGGCTATATAGCAATCAGCCCCAGCATTTT. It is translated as CASRLYSNQPQHF.

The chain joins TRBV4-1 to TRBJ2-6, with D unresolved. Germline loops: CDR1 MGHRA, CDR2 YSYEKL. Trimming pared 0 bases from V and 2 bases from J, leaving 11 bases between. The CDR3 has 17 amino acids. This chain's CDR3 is CASSQEIAGAGANVLTF. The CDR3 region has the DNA TGCGCCAGCAGCCAAGAAATCGCAGGAGCTGGGGCCAACGTCCTGACTTTC.

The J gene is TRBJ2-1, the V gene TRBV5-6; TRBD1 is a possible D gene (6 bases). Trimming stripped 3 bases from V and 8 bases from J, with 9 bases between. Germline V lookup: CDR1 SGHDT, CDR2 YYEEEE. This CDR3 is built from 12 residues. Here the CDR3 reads CASSWTEDEQFF. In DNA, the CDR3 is TGTGCCAGCAGCTGGACAGAGGATGAGCAGTTCTTC.

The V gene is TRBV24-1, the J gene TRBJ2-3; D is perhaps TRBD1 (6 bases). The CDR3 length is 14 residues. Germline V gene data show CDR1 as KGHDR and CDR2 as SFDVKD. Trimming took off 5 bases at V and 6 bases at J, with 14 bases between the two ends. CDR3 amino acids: CATSVGQFGDTQYF. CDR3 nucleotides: TGTGCCACCAGTGTCGGACAGTTTGGCGATACGCAGTATTTT.

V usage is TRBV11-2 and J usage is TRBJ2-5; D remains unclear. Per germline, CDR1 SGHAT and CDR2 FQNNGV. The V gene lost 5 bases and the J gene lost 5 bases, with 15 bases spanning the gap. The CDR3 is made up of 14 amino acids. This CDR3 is CASSRQDGSETQYF. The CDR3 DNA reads TGTGCCAGCAGCCGTCAGGACGGTAGTGAGACCCAGTACTTC.

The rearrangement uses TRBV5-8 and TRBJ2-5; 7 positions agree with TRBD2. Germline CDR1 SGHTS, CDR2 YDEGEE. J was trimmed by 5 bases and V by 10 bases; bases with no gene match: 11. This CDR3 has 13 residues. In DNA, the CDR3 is TGTGCCCCACGGGAGGTTGGTCTCGAGACCCAGTACTTC. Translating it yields CAPREVGLETQYF.

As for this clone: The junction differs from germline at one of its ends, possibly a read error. In nucleotides, the CDR3 is TGTGCCAGCAGCGAAGGAACTCTCAGTGGCGGTGAGCAGTTCTTC. It codes for CASSEGTLSGGEQFF. The V gene is TRBV2, the J gene TRBJ2-1; D call uncertain. Germline V CDR1 and CDR2: SNHLY, FYNNEI. There are 15 residues in the CDR3.

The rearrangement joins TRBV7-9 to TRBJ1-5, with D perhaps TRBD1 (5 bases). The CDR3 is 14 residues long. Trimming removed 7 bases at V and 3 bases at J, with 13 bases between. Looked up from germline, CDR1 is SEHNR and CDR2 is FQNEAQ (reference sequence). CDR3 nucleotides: TGTGCCAGCACGGGGGTACAAGCCAATCAGCCCCAGCATTTT. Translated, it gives CASTGVQANQPQHF.

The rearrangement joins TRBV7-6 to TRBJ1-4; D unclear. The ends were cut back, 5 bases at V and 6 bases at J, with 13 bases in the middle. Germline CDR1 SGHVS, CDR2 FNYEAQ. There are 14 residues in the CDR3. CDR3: CASSVASSDEKLFF. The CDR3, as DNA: TGTGCCAGCAGCGTCGCATCATCGGATGAAAAACTGTTTTTT.

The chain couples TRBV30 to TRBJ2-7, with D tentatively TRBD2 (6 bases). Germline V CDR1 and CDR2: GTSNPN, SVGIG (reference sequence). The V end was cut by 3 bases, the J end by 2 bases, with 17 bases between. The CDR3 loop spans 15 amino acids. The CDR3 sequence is CAWRDPQRATYEQYF. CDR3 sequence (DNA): TGTGCCTGGAGGGACCCTCAGCGGGCCACCTACGAGCAGTACTTC.

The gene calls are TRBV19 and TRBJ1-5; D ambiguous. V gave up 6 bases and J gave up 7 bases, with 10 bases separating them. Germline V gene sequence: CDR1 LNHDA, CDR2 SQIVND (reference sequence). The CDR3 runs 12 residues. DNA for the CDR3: TGTGCCAGTAGGATACCGGGCCAGCCCCAGCATTTT. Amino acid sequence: CASRIPGQPQHF.

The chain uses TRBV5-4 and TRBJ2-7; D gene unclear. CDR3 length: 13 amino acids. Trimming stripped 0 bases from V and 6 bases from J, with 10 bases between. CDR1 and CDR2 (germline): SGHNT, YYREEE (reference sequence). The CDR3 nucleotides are TGTGCCAGCAGCTTGGCTAGTCTCGGCGAGCAGTACTTC. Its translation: CASSLASLGEQYF.

The CDR3 reads CASTSNGPPNEKLFF. The CDR3 coding sequence is TGTGCCAGCACGAGTAACGGGCCGCCTAATGAAAAACTGTTTTTT. The chain employs TRBV18 and TRBJ1-4; D call uncertain. The germline gives CDR1 KGHSH, CDR2 LQKENI. V lost 8 bases to trimming and J lost 3 bases, with 16 bases between them. This CDR3 has 15 residues.

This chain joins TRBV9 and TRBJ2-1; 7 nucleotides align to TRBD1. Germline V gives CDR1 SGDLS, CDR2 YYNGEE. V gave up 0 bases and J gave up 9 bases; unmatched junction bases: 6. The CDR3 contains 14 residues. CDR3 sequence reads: CASSVVEGASEQFF. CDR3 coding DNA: TGTGCCAGCAGCGTAGTTGAGGGGGCTAGTGAGCAGTTCTTC.

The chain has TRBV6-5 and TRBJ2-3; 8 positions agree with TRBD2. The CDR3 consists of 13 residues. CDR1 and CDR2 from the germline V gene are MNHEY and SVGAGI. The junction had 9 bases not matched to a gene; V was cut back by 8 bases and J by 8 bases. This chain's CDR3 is CASALAGGATQYF. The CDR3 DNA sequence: TGTGCCAGCGCCCTCGCGGGGGGAGCTACGCAGTATTTT.

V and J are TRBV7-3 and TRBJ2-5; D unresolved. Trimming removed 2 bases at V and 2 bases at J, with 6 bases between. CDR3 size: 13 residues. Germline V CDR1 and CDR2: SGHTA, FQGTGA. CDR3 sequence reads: CASSLSFQETQYF. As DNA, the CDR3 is TGTGCCAGCAGCTTATCTTTTCAAGAGACCCAGTACTTC.

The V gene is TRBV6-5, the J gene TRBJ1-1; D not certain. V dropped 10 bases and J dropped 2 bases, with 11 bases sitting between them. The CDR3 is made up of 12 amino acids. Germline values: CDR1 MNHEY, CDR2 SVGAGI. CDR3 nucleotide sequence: TGTGCCATTCGGGTTGGAAACACTGAAGCTTTCTTT. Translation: CAIRVGNTEAFF.

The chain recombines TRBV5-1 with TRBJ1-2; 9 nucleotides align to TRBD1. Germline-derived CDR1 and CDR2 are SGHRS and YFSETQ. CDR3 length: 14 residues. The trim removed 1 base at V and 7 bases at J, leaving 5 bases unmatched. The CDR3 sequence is CASSLSQGAGGYTF. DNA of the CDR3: TGCGCCAGCAGCTTGTCACAGGGGGCAGGTGGCTACACCTTC.

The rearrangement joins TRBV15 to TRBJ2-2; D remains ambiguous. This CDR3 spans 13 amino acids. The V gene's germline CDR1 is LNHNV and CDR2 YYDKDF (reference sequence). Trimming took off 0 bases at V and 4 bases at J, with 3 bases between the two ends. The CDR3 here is CATSRDRTGELFF. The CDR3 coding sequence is TGTGCCACCAGCAGAGATCGCACCGGGGAGCTGTTTTTT.